Listed below are T cell receptor beta chains from one sample, sequenced in a study of technical replicates of blood from a few donors. Assay used: immunoSEQ multiplex PCR; TCRdb lists only in-frame clones, some missing. The repertoire includes some 80,000 clones, 90% to 95% of them detected once, and over 0.2% sits in the top ten. The specimen was T cells isolated from PBMCs. The source is a human donor in good health. Both conserved end residues are part of each CDR3. Fields, in order: D gene, V gene, clone size, J gene, CDR3 DNA, CDR3 protein. D genes are given only for firm matches. Only some rows state a clone size, as once, few, many or a class for expanded clones.

-,TRBV29-1,-,TRBJ2-7,TGCAGCGTTGTGAAGAGGGGAGGCGAGCAGTACTTC,CSVVKRGGEQYF
TRBD1,TRBV6-5,-,TRBJ1-5,TGTGCCAGCAGAAACCCGACAGGGAATCAGCCCCAGCATTTT,CASRNPTGNQPQHF
-,TRBV6-5,-,TRBJ1-2,TGTGCCAGCAGTTATATCGGGTCGGGTAACTATGGCTACACCTTC,CASSYIGSGNYGYTF
TRBD1,TRBV28,-,TRBJ1-5,TGTGCCAACCGACAGGGCATCAATCAGCCCCAGCATTTT,CANRQGINQPQHF
-,TRBV18,-,TRBJ2-2,TGTGCCAGCTCACCTTATCAGGGGGGCGAGAACGGGGAGCTGTTTTTT,CASSPYQGGENGELFF
-,TRBV13,-,TRBJ2-7,TGTGCCAGCAGCCACAGGACAGATTCCTACGAGCAGTACTTC,CASSHRTDSYEQYF
TRBD1,TRBV4-1,-,TRBJ1-3,TGCGCCAGCAGCCAAGGGACAGGGAACTCTGGAAACACCATATATTTT,CASSQGTGNSGNTIYF
TRBD1,TRBV27,-,TRBJ2-7,TGTGCCAGCACTATGACAGGGCCGGGGACATTAGACGGGCAGTACTTC,CASTMTGPGTLDGQYF
TRBD1,TRBV6-1,-,TRBJ1-2,TGTGCCAGCAGTGCGGGCGGGACAGGGTCTAACTATGGCTACACCTTC,CASSAGGTGSNYGYTF
TRBD1,TRBV6-5,-,TRBJ1-4,TGTGCCAGCAGTTCCTACAGGGGGGCGCGTGAAAAACTGTTTTTT,CASSSYRGAREKLFF
-,TRBV7-8,-,TRBJ2-7,TGTGCCAGCAGTCCCCTCCTAGTTGGTCACGAGCAGTACTTC,CASSPLLVGHEQYF
TRBD1,TRBV6-1,-,TRBJ2-1,TGTGCCAGCAGCCCCGGGACAGGGGGGCGTGAGCAGTTCTTC,CASSPGTGGREQFF
TRBD1,TRBV10-3,-,TRBJ2-7,TGTGCCATCAGTGAGGGACAGGCCTCCTACGAGCAGTACTTC,CAISEGQASYEQYF
TRBD2,TRBV28,once,TRBJ2-2,TGTGCCCACCAAGACAGCGGGAGTGGGTTTTACACCGGGGAGCTGTTTTTT,CAHQDSGSGFYTGELFF
TRBD2,TRBV7-6,-,TRBJ2-5,TGTGCCAGCAGCCTTCTAGCGGGGGCCCCAGAAGAGACCCAGTACTTC,CASSLLAGAPEETQYF
TRBD1,TRBV10-3,-,TRBJ1-3,TGTGCCATCAGTGTACAGGGGGGCGGAAACACCATATATTTT,CAISVQGGGNTIYF
-,TRBV5-1,-,TRBJ2-1,TGCGCCAGCAGCTTCCCGGACTATGCCCCACAGAATGAGCAGTTCTTC,CASSFPDYAPQNEQFF
-,TRBV30,once,TRBJ2-7,TGTGCCTGGAGTCTGACAGTTTCCTACGAGCAGTACTTC,CAWSLTVSYEQYF
-,TRBV19,-,TRBJ1-4,TGTGCCAGTAGTACTACGGCTAATGAAAAACTGTTTTTT,CASSTTANEKLFF
TRBD1,TRBV29-1,-,TRBJ2-7,TGCAGCGCTAACGCGGGGACAGGGATATACGAGCAGTACTTC,CSANAGTGIYEQYF
TRBD2,TRBV5-1,-,TRBJ2-1,TGCGCCAGCAGCTCCAGCGGGAGATGGGCCTACAATGAGCAGTTCTTC,CASSSSGRWAYNEQFF
-,TRBV6-5,-,TRBJ2-7,TGTGCCAGCAGTTACGCCAGGGGTTTTACCTACGAGCAGTACTTC,CASSYARGFTYEQYF
TRBD1,TRBV28,-,TRBJ2-1,TGTGCCAGCAGTGGGGGGACAGGGGATTACAATGAGCAGTTCTTC,CASSGGTGDYNEQFF
-,TRBV29-1,-,TRBJ2-7,TGCAGCGGCGGGGACTTATTATCCTACGAGCAGTACTTC,CSGGDLLSYEQYF
-,TRBV19,once,TRBJ1-5,TGTGCCAGTAGTTCACGGGGTCAGCCCCAGCATTTT,CASSSRGQPQHF
-,TRBV27,-,TRBJ2-2,TGTGCCACGACTCGGGGGGCCCGAACCGGGGAGCTGTTTTTT,CATTRGARTGELFF
TRBD1,TRBV6-4,-,TRBJ2-7,TGTGCCAGCAGTGTCCCAGGGGGTACCTACGAGCAGTACTTC,CASSVPGGTYEQYF
-,TRBV2,-,TRBJ1-1,TGTGCCAGCAGAGCTTTGGTGGGCGACACTGAAGCTTTCTTT,CASRALVGDTEAFF
TRBD1,TRBV10-2,once,TRBJ1-4,TGCGCCAGCAGGGAACAGACAGGGGTGACCGCAGAAAAACTGTTTTTT,CASREQTGVTAEKLFF
TRBD1,TRBV7-9,-,TRBJ2-7,TGTGCCAGCAGCTCGCGAGGACAGGGGCAAGCGTACGAGCAGTACTTC,CASSSRGQGQAYEQYF
TRBD1,TRBV7-7,-,TRBJ2-7,TGTGCCAGCTCGTGGACAGGGGAAGACGAGCAGTACTTC,CASSWTGEDEQYF
-,TRBV7-9,-,TRBJ2-7,TGTGCCAGCAGCTCCTGGGGTGCGGTGGGGCCCATCTCCTACGAGCAGTACTTC,CASSSWGAVGPISYEQYF
TRBD2,TRBV11-2,-,TRBJ2-4,TGTGCCAGCAGTTCACTAGCGGGGGGTCGAGGAACCAAAAACATTCAGTACTTC,CASSSLAGGRGTKNIQYF
-,TRBV6-1,-,TRBJ1-1,TGTGCCAGCAGTGAACGAAACAGCCCGAACACTGAAGCTTTCTTT,CASSERNSPNTEAFF
-,TRBV6-5,-,TRBJ2-1,TGTGCCAGCAGTTACTCGATGCGGCATGAGCAGTTCTTC,CASSYSMRHEQFF
TRBD1,TRBV25-1,-,TRBJ1-1,TGTGCCAGCAGTGAAGGAATTGGACAGGACACTGAAGCTTTCTTT,CASSEGIGQDTEAFF
-,TRBV14,-,TRBJ2-7,TGTGCCAGCAGCCCTCTCGACAGTCCATTCTCCTACGAGCAGTACTTC,CASSPLDSPFSYEQYF
TRBD1,TRBV5-1,-,TRBJ1-4,TGCGCCAGCAGCTTGAGTAGGACAGGGGGAGAAAAACTGTTTTTT,CASSLSRTGGEKLFF
-,TRBV5-6,-,TRBJ1-1,TGTGCCAGCAGCCGCACAGGACGGATGAACACTGAAGCTTTCTTT,CASSRTGRMNTEAFF
-,TRBV7-3,-,TRBJ1-1,TGTGCCAGCAGCTGGCGGGGAAGGGACACTGAAGCTTTCTTT,CASSWRGRDTEAFF
TRBD1,TRBV6-5,-,TRBJ2-7,TGTGCCAGCAGTTATCAACAGGGGGCCTACGAGCAGTACTTC,CASSYQQGAYEQYF
-,TRBV7-2,-,TRBJ1-2,TGTGCCAGCAGCCCGACACGGCGAACTTCATCCACCTTC,CASSPTRRTSSTF